Listed here are 30 T cell receptor beta chains from one sample, sequenced in a study of Ad26.COV2.S vaccination and SARS-CoV-2 variants (TCRdb year 2021). Sample treatment or condition, as interpreted from the label and publication: around 19 received Ad26.COV2.S at low or high dose, single or two shots; about 5 received placebo; per-sample allocation not given. Repertoires of vaccine and placebo recipients were sequenced from samples collected on day 63 after the first injection. The library was generated by the immunoSEQ multiplex PCR assay. Drawn from immuneACCESS, this table holds only the in-frame rearrangements with V and J called that TCRdb kept. Clones are partly lost; checked studies trace under half to an unresolved V gene and leave the rest unexplained. For this sample the table gives roughly 400,000 clones, of which about 88% were detected only once. The ten largest account for 1.9% of the sample.

The source material was peripheral blood, sampled in a trial of Ad26.COV2.S vaccine versus placebo. These receptors originate from a person aged 18-60 years who received the Ad26.COV2.S COVID-19 vaccine or a placebo.

The gene calls are TRBV5-1 and TRBJ1-2, with TRBD1 as a possible D gene (6 bases). The V end was cut by 1 base, the J end by 8 bases, with 9 bases between. The CDR3 contains 12 residues. The germline CDR1 and CDR2 sequences are SGHRS and YFSETQ. In DNA form, the CDR3 reads TGCGCCAGCAGCTTGTCAGGGGTCGGCTACACCTTC. Translating it yields CASSLSGVGYTF. Based on the CDR3 plus reference TRBV5-1 and TRBJ1-2, the full variable domain is KAGVTQTPRYLIKTRGQQVTLSCSPISGHRSVSWYQQTPGQGLQFLFEYFSETQRNKGNFPGRFSGRQFSNSRSEMNVSTLELGDSALYLCASSLSGVGYTFGSGTRLTVV.

V usage is TRBV28 and J usage is TRBJ2-1, with 10 positions matching TRBD2. The CDR3 is made up of 15 amino acids. The V and J ends lost 6 bases and 9 bases, in that order; junction bases with no gene match: 11. Germline V gene sequence: CDR1 MDHEN, CDR2 SYDVKM. The CDR3 sequence: CASSPRGLAISEQFF. The DNA for the CDR3 is TGTGCCAGCAGCCCTAGGGGACTAGCGATAAGTGAGCAGTTCTTC. The complete variable domain, with remaining parts taken from reference TRBV28 and TRBJ2-1, reads DVKVTQSSRYLVKRTGEKVFLECVQDMDHENMFWYRQDPGLGLRLIYFSYDVKMKEKGDIPEGYSVSREKKERFSLILESASTNQTSMYLCASSPRGLAISEQFFGPGTRLTVL.

The V gene is TRBV11-2, the J gene TRBJ2-3; TRBD2 matches at 13 bases. Trimming cost V 6 bases and J 3 bases; bases outside gene matches: 9. The CDR3 contains 17 residues. Germline loops: CDR1 SGHAT, CDR2 FQNNGV. The DNA for the CDR3 is TGTGCCAGCAGTTGGACTAGCGGGAGTTCCGTGACAGATACGCAGTATTTT. It yields the protein CASSWTSGSSVTDTQYF.

This clone was seen a single time. This chain uses TRBV7-9 with TRBJ2-3, with TRBD2 identical over 8 bases. The V and J ends lost 0 bases and 2 bases, in that order; junction bases with no gene match: 7. Germline CDR1 reads SEHNR; CDR2 reads FQNEAQ (reference sequence). This CDR3 has 17 amino acids. The CDR3 sequence: CASSLAGGTSYTDTQYF. CDR3 DNA: TGTGCCAGCAGCTTAGCAGGTGGGACTAGTTACACAGATACGCAGTATTTT.

The chain couples TRBV15 to TRBJ2-3, with TRBD2 matching over 13 bases. The J segment lost 4 bases and the V segment lost 4 bases, leaving 5 bases of the junction unmatched. The CDR3 length is 16 residues. CDR1 is LNHNV, CDR2 YYDKDF, per germline (reference sequence). The DNA of the CDR3 is TGTGCCACCAGCATCGGACTAGCGGGAGAACCAGATACGCAGTATTTT. This codes for CATSIGLAGEPDTQYF.

The chain carries TRBV6-2 or TRBV6-3 and TRBJ2-7; a weak D match, TRBD2 (6 bases). Germline V lookup: CDR1 MNHEY, CDR2 SVGEGT. The CDR3 is 16 residues long. The V gene lost 2 bases and the J gene lost 0 bases, with 14 bases spanning the gap. The CDR3, as DNA: TGTGCCAGCAGTTACGTCCTCCAGCGGGCCTCCTACGAGCAGTACTTC. Its protein product is CASSYVLQRASYEQYF.

This sequence joins TRBV6-6 and TRBJ2-7, with 7 nucleotides matching TRBD1. The CDR3 runs to 14 residues. The junction had 4 bases not matched to a gene; V was cut back by 5 bases and J by 0 bases. The germline gives CDR1 MNHNY, CDR2 SVGAGI (reference sequence). CDR3 amino acids: CASSPTGSSYEQYF. The CDR3 bases are TGTGCCAGCAGTCCGACAGGGAGCTCCTACGAGCAGTACTTC.

The chain employs TRBV27 and TRBJ2-6, with 12 bases that match TRBD2. CDR3 size: 18 residues. CDR1 MNHEY and CDR2 SMNVEV come from the germline V gene (reference sequence). V was clipped by 5 bases and J by 2 bases; unmatched bases: 7. The CDR3, as DNA: TGTGCCAGCAGTCGGTCGACTAGCGGGAGTGCTGGGGCCAACGTCCTGACTTTC. Amino acid sequence: CASSRSTSGSAGANVLTF.

The rearrangement joins TRBV19 to TRBJ2-1, with D maybe TRBD2 (6 bases). The V gene's germline CDR1 is LNHDA and CDR2 SQIVND (reference sequence). Trimming pared 6 bases from V and 0 bases from J, leaving 9 bases between. CDR3 length: 14 residues. The CDR3 loop is CASREGLSYNEQFF. CDR3 coding DNA: TGTGCCAGTAGAGAGGGACTCTCCTACAATGAGCAGTTCTTC. The variable domain in full, completed from reference TRBV19 and TRBJ2-1, reads DGGITQSPKYLFRKEGQNVTLSCEQNLNHDAMYWYRQDPGQGLRLIYYSQIVNDFQKGDIAEGYSVSREKKESFPLTVTSAQKNPTAFYLCASREGLSYNEQFFGPGTRLTVL.

In nucleotides, the CDR3 is TGTGCCAGCAGTGTCTTCAGGGGAGACTATGGCTACACCTTC. Protein sequence: CASSVFRGDYGYTF. The chain joins TRBV2 to TRBJ1-2, with a tentative D call TRBD1 (6 bases). The CDR3 spans 14 residues. Trimming left V 4 bases short and J 3 bases short, with 12 bases between. Germline V gene data show CDR1 as SNHLY and CDR2 as FYNNEI.

V usage is TRBV19 and J usage is TRBJ2-1; D is undetermined. Trimming removed 5 bases from V and 4 bases from J, with 6 bases in between. Germline CDR1 and CDR2: LNHDA and SQIVND (reference sequence). The CDR3 totals 12 residues. The DNA of the CDR3 is TGTGCCAGTAGTCCAGATTACAATGAGCAGTTCTTC. As protein: CASSPDYNEQFF.

Worth noting for this clone: Different DNA sequences within this sample yield the same CDR3. CDR3 sequence (DNA): TGTGCCTGGGCTAGCGGGAGCTACGAGCAGTACTTC. Translation gives CAWASGSYEQYF. The genes are TRBV30 and TRBJ2-7, with 10 nucleotides matching TRBD2. CDR1 and CDR2 (germline): GTSNPN, SVGIG (reference sequence). The trim removed 5 bases at V and 3 bases at J, leaving 1 base unmatched. This CDR3 spans 12 amino acids.

The CDR3 coding sequence is TGTGCCAGCAGTTTTCAGATGAACACTGAAGCTTTCTTT. Protein: CASSFQMNTEAFF. The gene calls are TRBV28 and TRBJ1-1; D not resolved. The CDR3 extends over 13 amino acids. Trimming pared 3 bases from V and 0 bases from J, leaving 5 bases between. The germline V gene has CDR1 MDHEN and CDR2 SYDVKM.

The V and J genes are TRBV28 and TRBJ2-7, with D perhaps TRBD2 (6 bases). Trimming cost V 8 bases and J 2 bases, with 13 bases left between them. The CDR3 is 13 residues long. Germline loops: CDR1 MDHEN, CDR2 SYDVKM. CDR3: CASRPSATYEQYF. In DNA, the CDR3 is TGTGCCAGCCGGCCTAGCGCGACCTACGAGCAGTACTTC.

The rearrangement uses TRBV12-3 or TRBV12-4 and TRBJ2-7; D remains ambiguous. The V end lost 6 bases, the J end lost 5 bases, and 14 bases lay between the germline ends. There are 13 residues in the CDR3. The DNA for the CDR3 is TGTGCCAGCAGCCCTCCCCCTCCTCACGAGCAGTACTTC. Protein product: CASSPPPPHEQYF.

The chain combines TRBV5-5 with TRBJ1-1; possibly TRBD1 for D (5 bases). This CDR3 has 14 residues. V lost 2 bases, J lost 4 bases, and 12 bases lay in between. CDR1 is SGHKS and CDR2 is YYEKEE in the germline V gene (reference sequence). The DNA for the CDR3 is TGTGCCAGCAGCTTCCCACGGGGGGGCACTGAAGCTTTCTTT. Translation: CASSFPRGGTEAFF.

The chain employs TRBV3-1 (or the pseudogene TRBV3-2) and TRBJ2-7; 9 bases match TRBD2. V gave up 1 base and J gave up 5 bases; unmatched junction bases: 6. The CDR3 runs to 15 residues. The germline V gene encodes CDR1 LGHDT and CDR2 YNNKEL (reference sequence). The CDR3 reads CASSQGVAGADEQYF. CDR3 bases: TGTGCCAGCAGCCAAGGGGTAGCGGGAGCGGACGAGCAGTACTTC.

The chain employs TRBV30 and TRBJ2-2; the match to TRBD2 covers 16 bases. This CDR3 region has 18 residues. CDR1 is GTSNPN, CDR2 SVGIG, per germline (reference sequence). V shed 1 base and J 7 bases; nucleotides not matched to a gene: 9. The CDR3 is CAWSDLGTSGREYGELFF. DNA of the CDR3: TGTGCCTGGAGTGACCTCGGGACTAGCGGGAGGGAATACGGGGAGCTGTTTTTT.

Concerning this clone: At one of its ends the junction is not consistent with the germline gene, which may arise from a read error. The chain carries TRBV7-7 and TRBJ2-5, with 14 bases aligning to TRBD2. The CDR3 contains 16 residues. Germline CDR1 and CDR2: SSHAT and FNYEAQ (reference sequence). CDR3 coding DNA: TGTGCTAGCAGCCCGGGACTAGCGGGAGTACAAGAGACCCAGTACTTC. Translation: CASSPGLAGVQETQYF.

This chain links TRBV4-2 with TRBJ2-7; unclear D gene. Trimming stripped 1 base from V and 6 bases from J, with 4 bases between. From germline, CDR1 is LGHNA and CDR2 YNFKEQ. The CDR3 has 11 amino acids. The CDR3 DNA sequence: TGTGCCAGCAGCCAAGTCGGCGAGCAGTACTTC. It codes for CASSQVGEQYF.

This chain joins TRBV27 and TRBJ1-4; weak D call: TRBD1 (6 bases). Germline V gene data show CDR1 as MNHEY and CDR2 as SMNVEV (reference sequence). The germline V and J ends were trimmed by 5 bases and 10 bases, with 17 bases remaining between them. The CDR3 covers 14 residues. CDR3 DNA sequence: TGTGCCAGCAGTCTCGGGACAAGTGGGGGAAAACTGTTTTTT. It specifies CASSLGTSGGKLFF. Supplemented by reference TRBV27 and TRBJ1-4, the full variable domain reads EAQVTQNPRYLITVTGKKLTVTCSQNMNHEYMSWYRQDPGLGLRQIYYSMNVEVTDKGDVPEGYKVSRKEKRNFPLILESPSPNQTSLYFCASSLGTSGGKLFFGSGTQLSVL.

The V call is TRBV27, the J call TRBJ1-2; tentative D call: TRBD1 (5 bases). Germline V gene lookup returns CDR1 MNHEY and CDR2 SMNVEV (reference sequence). Trimming took 4 bases from V and 7 from J, leaving 16 bases between them. The CDR3 loop spans 14 amino acids. The CDR3 coding sequence is TGTGCCAGCAGTTCCCACGCAGGGTTAGGTGGCTACACCTTC. It translates to CASSSHAGLGGYTF.

This rearrangement joins TRBV28 to TRBJ2-7, with D unresolved. V was shortened by 3 bases and J by 3 bases, with 6 bases between the two germline ends. In germline, CDR1 is MDHEN, CDR2 SYDVKM. The CDR3 contains 12 residues. The CDR3 protein is CASSFMDYEQYF. CDR3 bases: TGTGCCAGCAGTTTTATGGACTACGAGCAGTACTTC.

The genes are TRBV7-8 and TRBJ1-6; no reliable D call. From germline, CDR1 is SGHVS and CDR2 FQNEAQ. V gave up 3 bases and J gave up 4 bases, with 7 bases separating them. CDR3 length equals 14 residues. The CDR3 loop is CASSFGNYNSPLHF. CDR3 DNA: TGTGCCAGCAGCTTTGGGAATTATAATTCACCCCTCCACTTT.

The genes are TRBV18 and TRBJ2-2; perhaps TRBD2 as D (5 bases). This CDR3 is built from 17 residues. Germline V CDR1 and CDR2: KGHSH, LQKENI. Trimming shortened V by 2 bases and J by 6 bases, and 19 bases separated the two germline ends. Written as DNA, the CDR3 is TGTGCCAGCTCACCATTAGGGATCACTAGTACCCCCGGGGAGCTGTTTTTT. Protein sequence: CASSPLGITSTPGELFF.

The chain combines TRBV9 with TRBJ2-1; 10 nucleotides align to TRBD2. Germline trimming cut 4 bases from V and 4 bases from J; bases unmatched to any gene: 8. The CDR3 is 16 amino acids. Germline V lookup: CDR1 SGDLS, CDR2 YYNGEE. The DNA for the CDR3 is TGTGCCAGCAGCTTCCGGACTAGCGGTTATTACAATGAGCAGTTCTTC. This translates into CASSFRTSGYYNEQFF.

This clone was observed a handful of times. This rearrangement joins TRBV30 to TRBJ1-5; perhaps TRBD1 as D (5 bases). This CDR3 is 14 amino acids long. V was trimmed by 2 bases and J by 6 bases, leaving 14 bases between them. Germline CDR1 and CDR2: GTSNPN and SVGIG (reference sequence). Written as DNA, the CDR3 is TGTGCCTGGAGTAGGCAGGGTTACGGTCAGCCCCAGCATTTT. Translating gives CAWSRQGYGQPQHF.

This clone was observed a single time. This rearrangement joins TRBV2 to TRBJ2-4, with 8 bases fitting TRBD1. Germline V lookup: CDR1 SNHLY, CDR2 FYNNEI. There are 16 residues in the CDR3. Germline trimming cut 4 bases from V and 1 base from J; bases unmatched to any gene: 6. This CDR3 reads CASSGWTGSAKNIQYF. The CDR3 DNA reads as TGTGCCAGCAGTGGCTGGACAGGGTCGGCCAAAAACATTCAGTACTTC. Drawing the rest from reference TRBV2 and TRBJ2-4, the complete variable domain is EPEVTQTPSHQVTQMGQEVILRCVPISNHLYFYWYRQILGQKVEFLVSFYNNEISEKSEIFDDQFSVERPDGSNFTLKIRSTKLEDSAMYFCASSGWTGSAKNIQYFGAGTRLSVL.

This chain links TRBV7-9 with TRBJ2-2; TRBD1 aligns across 7 bases. Trimming cost V 8 bases and J 6 bases; bases outside gene matches: 6. CDR1 SEHNR and CDR2 FQNEAQ come from the germline V gene (reference sequence). The CDR3 spans 13 residues. CDR3 protein: CASSSTGAGELFF. DNA of the CDR3: TGTGCCAGCTCCTCAACAGGGGCCGGGGAGCTGTTTTTT. The variable domain in full, with the rest retrieved from reference TRBV7-9 and TRBJ2-2, is DTGVSQNPRHKITKRGQNVTFRCDPISEHNRLYWYRQTLGQGPEFLTYFQNEAQLEKSRLLSDRFSAERPKGSFSTLEIQRTEQGDSAMYLCASSSTGAGELFFGEGSRLTVL.

This chain connects TRBV7-6 to TRBJ2-7; TRBD1 aligns across 10 bases. The CDR3 contains 13 residues. The V gene's germline CDR1 is SGHVS and CDR2 FNYEAQ. V gave up 5 bases and J gave up 4 bases; unmatched junction bases: 2. The CDR3 nucleotides are TGTGCCAGCAGCCGGGACAGGGGTTACGAGCAGTACTTC. This gives the protein CASSRDRGYEQYF. The full variable domain, completed using reference TRBV7-6 and TRBJ2-7, is GAGVSQSPRYKVTKRGQDVALRCDPISGHVSLYWYRQALGQGPEFLTYFNYEAQQDKSGLPNDRFSAERPEGSISTLTIQRTEQRDSAMYRCASSRDRGYEQYFGPGTRLTVT.